The clone carrying this T cell receptor beta chain occurred many times. The antigen remains undetermined. Germline CDR1 and CDR2: PRHDT and FYEKMQ (reference sequence). The CDR3 is 18 residues long. V trimming: 0 bases; J trimming: 0 bases; junction bases outside the gene matches: 4. These data are taken from a study of regulatory T cells in long-lasting Graves disease. Study results and limitations: More public clonotypes were shared by persistent patients (around 2,800) than by new patients (fewer than 1,000).

The sample's time point: newly diagnosed GD, antithyroid drugs for less than 3 months. PBMCs provided the RNA from which the TCR library was made. Guidelines of the American Thyroid Association were used to diagnose Graves' disease. Tubes containing EDTA received roughly 8.8 milliliters of drawn peripheral blood. Combining iRepertoire HTBI primers with Arm-PCR of CDR3 regions, the authors built TCR beta libraries. In TCRdb, the multiplex PCR reads were re-called with MiXCR into one record per CDR3 protein. The repertoire holds 400,000 to 500,000 distinct CDR3 sequences, with 14% as singletons. This sample was also put to use in a study of T cells in Graves' hyperthyroidism and ophthalmopathy. That publication notes: Stable hyperthyroidism and ophthalmopathy were separated using 13 V-J signatures.

The sequence was collected from a woman aged 45-65 years with Graves disease. The J gene is TRBJ2-2, the V gene TRBV13, with TRBD2 matching 10 bases. The input for sequencing was peripheral blood mononuclear cells (PBMCs), taken at new diagnosis, from a patient treated with antithyroid drugs. The CDR3 spells CASSLGLAGAPNTGELFF. The DNA for the CDR3 is TGTGCCAGCAGCTTAGGCCTAGCGGGAGCTCCGAACACCGGGGAGCTGTTTTTT.